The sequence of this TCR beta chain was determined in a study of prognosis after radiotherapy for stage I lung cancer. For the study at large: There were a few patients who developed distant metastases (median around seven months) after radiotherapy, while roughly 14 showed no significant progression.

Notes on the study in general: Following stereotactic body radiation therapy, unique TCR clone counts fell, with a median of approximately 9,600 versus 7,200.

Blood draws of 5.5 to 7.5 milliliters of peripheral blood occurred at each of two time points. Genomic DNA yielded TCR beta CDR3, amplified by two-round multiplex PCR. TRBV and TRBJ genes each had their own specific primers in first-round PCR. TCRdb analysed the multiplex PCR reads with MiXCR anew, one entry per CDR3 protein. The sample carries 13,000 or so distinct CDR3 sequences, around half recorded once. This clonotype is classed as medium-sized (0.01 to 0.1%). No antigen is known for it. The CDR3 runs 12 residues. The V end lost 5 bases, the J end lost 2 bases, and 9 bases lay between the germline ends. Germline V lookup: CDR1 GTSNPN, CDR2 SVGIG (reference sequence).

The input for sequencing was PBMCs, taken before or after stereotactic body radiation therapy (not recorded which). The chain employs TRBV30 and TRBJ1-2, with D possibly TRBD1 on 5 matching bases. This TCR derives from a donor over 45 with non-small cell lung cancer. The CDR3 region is CAWDRRNYGYTF. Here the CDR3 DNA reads TGTGCCTGGGACAGACGCAACTATGGCTACACCTTC. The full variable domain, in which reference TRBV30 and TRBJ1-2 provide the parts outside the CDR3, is SQTIHQWPATLVQPVGSPLSLECTVEGTSNPNLYWYRQAAGRGLQLLFYSVGIGQISSEVPQNLSASRPQDRQFILSSKKLLLSDSGFYLCAWDRRNYGYTFGSGTRLTVV.